This entry concerns a single TCR beta chain. The target antigen is unknown. Per germline, CDR1 SEHNR and CDR2 FQNEAQ (reference sequence). V lost 4 bases and J lost 1, with 10 bases in between. The CDR3 is made up of 14 amino acids. The data are from a study of CD8 T cells in ankylosing spondylitis. Study-level results: Typical of ankylosing spondylitis blood, it appeared, was a TCR beta motif of under 10 highly homologous variants.

TCRdb processed the 5' RACE reads anew with MiXCR; each CDR3 protein has one entry. The repertoire holds 750,000 to 850,000 distinct CDR3 sequences, with approximately 12% as singletons. Specimen: blood, either unsorted or a sorted T cell fraction (not recorded which). The rearrangement joins TRBV7-9 to TRBJ2-5, with unresolved D. The TCR was taken from a male donor with ankylosing spondylitis. CDR3 in DNA: TGTGCCAGCAGCTCGTTAGGAAGCCAAGAGACCCAGTACTTC. Its protein product is CASSSLGSQETQYF.